This record covers a single T cell receptor beta chain. The antigen is undetermined. A quantitative 5'-RACE method, one with molecular barcodes, was used to make TCR beta libraries. TCRdb independently ran MiXCR on the 5' RACE reads; one entry per CDR3 protein. The sample has around 390,000 distinct CDR3 sequences; about 22% are singletons. The record originates from a study of CD8 T cells in ankylosing spondylitis. Study findings and constraints: A motif in TCR beta, a set of seven to nine highly homologous variants, appeared characteristic of ankylosing spondylitis blood. The authors reported significant enrichment of disease-linked clones in matched ankylosing spondylitis synovial fluid.

The CDR3 is made up of 14 amino acids. Trimming cost V 3 bases and J 8 bases; bases outside gene matches: 12. The V gene's germline CDR1 is DFQATT and CDR2 SNEGSKA (reference sequence). The TCR comes from a male donor with ankylosing spondylitis. The rearrangement joins TRBV20-1 to TRBJ2-7; 8 bases fit TRBD2. Sequencing was carried out using blood, either unsorted or a sorted T cell fraction (not recorded which). The CDR3 bases are TGCAGTGCTAGTTCCCTTGTAAGCGGGAGTAAGCAGTACTTC. Translating it yields CSASSLVSGSKQYF.